This TCR beta chain emerged from a study of OX40 agonist ivuxolimab in advanced cancers. For the study at large: Recorded diagnoses for dose-escalation patients were hepatocellular carcinoma, melanoma, renal cell or head and neck cancer.

Assay used: immunoSEQ multiplex PCR; TCRdb lists only in-frame clones, some missing. The table includes some 66,000 clones, roughly four fifths detected once. The V end was cut by 5 bases, the J end by 0 bases, with 18 bases between. The CDR3 spans 17 residues. CDR1 is SGHRS, CDR2 YFSETQ, per germline. The material was CD4+ or CD8+ T cells sorted from blood, obtained in a trial of the OX40 agonist ivuxolimab. The rearrangement links TRBV5-1 to TRBJ1-3; the D is unclear. This receptor was identified in an adult with an advanced solid tumor such as melanoma, head and neck, liver or kidney cancer. DNA for the CDR3: TGCGCCAGCAGTTTCGCGGGTATAGAGACCTCTGGAAACACCATATATTTT. This translates into CASSFAGIETSGNTIYF.